The clone carrying this TCR beta chain was counted at least ten times. Germline V CDR1 and CDR2: SGHVS, FQNEAQ. V gave up 1 base and J gave up 4 bases, with 11 bases separating them. CDR3 length: 15 residues. The library was built from 400 ng RNA with molecular barcoded adaptors for alpha/delta and beta/gamma chains. Using its own MiXCR run on the reads, TCRdb lists one record per CDR3 protein. The sample lists some 41,000 distinct CDR3 sequences, 10% to 15% occurring once. These data come from a study of read filtering for tumor transcriptome and immune sequencing. This clonotype was sampled from a donor aged 40 or over with multiple myeloma. The source material was a population of CD138-negative cells sorted from bone marrow. The chain is built from TRBV7-8 and TRBJ2-1; D unclear. Here the CDR3 reads CASSLEWTNYNEQFF. CDR3 nucleotide sequence: TGTGCCAGCAGCTTAGAGTGGACGAATTACAATGAGCAGTTCTTC.